The T cell receptor (beta chain) described here comes from a study of metastatic and nonmetastatic thyroid tumors. MiXCR re-clonotyped the PCR reads for TCRdb. Seen here are about 45,000 clones, approximately 3% observed once, and the top ten hold approximately 9.6%. All patients reached thyroid surgery having received no treatment beforehand. This clone has at least ten counts. The germline V gene encodes CDR1 SGHTA and CDR2 FQGNSA. The CDR3 loop spans 15 amino acids. After removal of 1 base from V and 5 bases from J, the junction contained 7 bases not matched to a gene. The receptor was isolated from a female donor with papillary thyroid cancer or a benign thyroid nodule (not recorded which). Some clones in this sample may be carry-over from other donors' samples. Sequencing used blood. The rearrangement uses TRBV7-2 and TRBJ1-1, with 7 bases identical to TRBD1. CDR3 in amino acids: CASSLDNRGGTEAFF. The CDR3 nucleotides are TGTGCCAGCAGCTTAGATAACAGGGGTGGGACTGAAGCTTTCTTT.